This T cell receptor beta chain is drawn from a study of post-analysis software for immune sequencing data. The study, taken as a whole, reports: Controls had significantly higher normalized Chao1 diversity than multiple sclerosis patients. Five or six TRBV segments, TRBV5-6, TRBV5-1 and TRBV20-1 among them, were found more frequent in patients than controls. Samples sharing a preparation batch grouped tightly together when assessed by F measure.

Trimming took 6 bases from V and 4 from J; bases not matched to a gene: 10. The length of the CDR3 is 15 residues. Germline V gene sequence: CDR1 MDHEN, CDR2 SYDVKM. About this clonotype: The antigen is not known.

Prepared libraries of TCR beta cDNA carried unique molecular identifiers. T cells, about 0.95 to 10 million of them, yielded some 500,000 cDNA molecules. TCRdb reprocessed the PCR reads with MiXCR, giving one entry per CDR3 protein. The table records about half a million distinct CDR3 sequences, approximately 31% of them present only once. The chain links TRBV28 to TRBJ1-1, with 8 bases fitting TRBD1. This receptor was taken from a girl between 2 and 17 years old with multiple sclerosis. Sample: blood. CDR3 nucleotides: TGTGCCAGCAGCCCTACCCAGGGGGCGGGCACTGAAGCTTTCTTT. It codes for CASSPTQGAGTEAFF.